This T cell receptor (beta chain) comes out of a study of blood T cell repertoires in COVID-19. Participant-reported clinical history was the basis for cohort assignment. Per the study methods: Reference gene primer amplification gave nucleated cell count estimates. The assay was immunoSEQ multiplex PCR, and TCRdb's table has in-frame clones only and misses some. V and J calls and clone size are those listed in that table; D and trimming were worked out from the DNA. The sample holds 150,000 or so clones; about 90% are singletons and the top ten take roughly 7.3%. Trimming took 7 bases from V and 2 from J; bases not matched to a gene: 4. This CDR3 is 14 amino acids long. CDR1 and CDR2 from the germline V gene are MNHEY and SVGAGI.

The chain joins TRBV6-5 to TRBJ2-3; 9 bases fit TRBD2. The sample consisted of PBMCs or T cells enriched from blood (not recorded which). The sequence derives from a woman aged 50 to 65 who had recovered from COVID-19. CDR3 DNA sequence: TGTGCCAGCAAACCGGGACTAGCCACAGATACGCAGTATTTT. Residues: CASKPGLATDTQYF.